Listed below are T cell receptor beta chains from one sample, sequenced in a study of T cells in Graves' hyperthyroidism and ophthalmopathy. TCRdb re-called the multiplex PCR reads with MiXCR, one entry per CDR3 protein. In the table there are approximately 560,000 distinct CDR3 sequences, about 43% of which are singletons. Sequenced sample: peripheral blood or thyroid tissue (not recorded which). These receptors were collected from a woman younger than 30 with Graves' hyperthyroidism. CDR3s include the opening cysteine and the closing phenylalanine or tryptophan. D genes are given only for firm matches. The size of a clone is reported for some rows only, either as once, few or many, or as a class for expanded clones.

D gene,V gene,J gene,clone size,CDR3 DNA,CDR3 protein
-,TRBV9,TRBJ2-5,-,TGTGCCAGCAGCCCACAGGAACAAGAGACCCAGTACTTC,CASSPQEQETQYF
-,TRBV15,TRBJ2-7,-,TGTGCCACCAGCAGTGGCCCTGGCAGGGTAGCCTACGAGCAGTACTTC,CATSSGPGRVAYEQYF
TRBD1,TRBV15,TRBJ1-6,once,TGTGCCACCAGCAGAGATCGGGACAGGGGGTATTCACCCCTCCACTTT,CATSRDRDRGYSPLHF
-,TRBV7-8,TRBJ1-4,-,TGTGCCAGCGCAGGAGTGGGGTATAATGAAAAACTGTTTTTT,CASAGVGYNEKLFF
TRBD1,TRBV7-9,TRBJ1-5,many,TGTGCCAGTGGGGGACAGGGGACCAATCAGCCCCAGCATTTT,CASGGQGTNQPQHF
TRBD2,TRBV7-3,TRBJ2-7,-,TGCGCCAGCAGCTTGACTAGCGCGACGTTCTACGAGCAGTACTTC,CASSLTSATFYEQYF
-,TRBV24-1,TRBJ2-2,few,TGTGCCACCAGTGATTTTGGACGGAACACCGGGGAGCTGTTTTTT,CATSDFGRNTGELFF
-,TRBV7-2,TRBJ1-4,-,TGTGCCAGCAGCCCAGGGGTGGCTAATGAAAAACTGTTTTTT,CASSPGVANEKLFF
-,TRBV11-2,TRBJ1-1,-,TGTGCCAGCAGCTTGGAAACAGGGTTTGGCACTGAAGCTTTCTTT,CASSLETGFGTEAFF
-,TRBV7-2,TRBJ2-3,-,TGTGCCAGCAGCCCTTCCCGGGCAGATACGCAGTATTTT,CASSPSRADTQYF
-,TRBV19,TRBJ1-1,-,TGTGCCAGTAGTGTTTGGACGGAGGACACTGAAGCTTTCTTT,CASSVWTEDTEAFF
-,TRBV24-1,TRBJ2-5,-,TGTGCCACCAGTGATTCCCAGGGGTTCCAAGAGACCCAGTACTTC,CATSDSQGFQETQYF
TRBD1,TRBV2,TRBJ2-5,-,TGTGCCAGCTCACCGGACAGGAACCAAGAGACCCAGTACTTC,CASSPDRNQETQYF
TRBD1,TRBV7-2,TRBJ1-3,few,TGTGCCAGCAGCCTAGACAGGGCTTACACCATATATTTT,CASSLDRAYTIYF
-,TRBV29-1,TRBJ2-5,many,TGCAGCGTTGACGGACAGTTAGAGACCCAGTACTTC,CSVDGQLETQYF
-,TRBV25-1,TRBJ2-5,-,TGTGCCAGCGGGTTGAGACCTTTAGAGACCCAGTACTTC,CASGLRPLETQYF
TRBD2,TRBV11-2,TRBJ2-7,-,TGTGCCAGCAGCCCGTCCCACGGGGCGGGAGGGCCCACCGAGCAGTACTTC,CASSPSHGAGGPTEQYF
-,TRBV7-9,TRBJ2-5,-,TGTGCCAGCAGCTTGGGCGGCCGGACCCAGTACTTC,CASSLGGRTQYF
-,TRBV19,TRBJ1-2,few,TGTGCCAGTAGTATCTCTCACCTTAACTATGGCTACACCTTC,CASSISHLNYGYTF
-,TRBV20-1,TRBJ1-3,-,TGCAGTGCCCTTGGGGTGTGGCCCCAGAACACCATATATTTT,CSALGVWPQNTIYF
-,TRBV7-9,TRBJ1-2,many,TGTGCCAGCAGCACAGGACAGCGCTATGGCTACACCTTC,CASSTGQRYGYTF
TRBD1,TRBV7-9,TRBJ2-5,-,TGTGCCAGCTCACCAGGGGGTTTGGAAGAGACCCAGTACTTC,CASSPGGLEETQYF
-,TRBV10-3,TRBJ1-1,few,TGTGCCATCAGTGAGTCGGAAGGGGCGGCTTTCTTT,CAISESEGAAFF
TRBD1,TRBV7-9,TRBJ1-1,few,TGTGCCAGCAGCCTTAAACAGGGGCTATGGACTGAAGCTTTCTTT,CASSLKQGLWTEAFF
TRBD1,TRBV7-2,TRBJ2-7,few,TGTGCCAGCAGCTGGGACAGGGACGAGCAGTACTTC,CASSWDRDEQYF
-,TRBV7-2,TRBJ2-7,-,TGTGCCAGCAGCTCATGGACAGACTCCTACGAGCAGTACTTC,CASSSWTDSYEQYF
TRBD2,TRBV15,TRBJ2-7,-,TGTGCCACCGGCGGTAGGACTAGCGGGAGTTACGAGCAGTACTTC,CATGGRTSGSYEQYF
-,TRBV19,TRBJ2-3,once,TGTGCCAGTAAGGAGGGAGTAACAGATACGCAGTATTTT,CASKEGVTDTQYF
TRBD1,TRBV10-3,TRBJ1-2,-,TGTGCCATCAGTGACCCCACCGGGACAGGGGACTATGGCTACACCTTC,CAISDPTGTGDYGYTF
-,TRBV20-1,TRBJ1-4,few,TGCAGTGCTAGGGCCGGGGGTAATGAAAAACTGTTTTTT,CSARAGGNEKLFF
-,TRBV5-1,TRBJ2-7,few,TGCGCCAGCAGCTTGGAGAGGAACGAGCAGTACTTC,CASSLERNEQYF
-,TRBV20-1,TRBJ2-5,-,TGCAGTGCTAGAAACTGGCAGGGGCGAGAGACCCAGTACTTC,CSARNWQGRETQYF
-,TRBV7-9,TRBJ2-2,-,TGTGCCAGCAGCATCCGACAGGGGGAGCTGTTTTTT,CASSIRQGELFF
-,TRBV24-1,TRBJ2-3,few,TGTGCCACCAGTGATGCCACGCTGGACGTAGCAGATACGCAGTATTTT,CATSDATLDVADTQYF
-,TRBV25-1,TRBJ1-2,few,TGTGCCAGCAGTTTAGGTGGGACGGCTAGTAACTATGGCTACACCTTC,CASSLGGTASNYGYTF
-,TRBV25-1,TRBJ1-5,-,TGTGCCAGCTTGAGGTCAGGAACGGGGCAGCCCCAGCATTTT,CASLRSGTGQPQHF
-,TRBV10-3,TRBJ2-5,few,TGTGCCAGCAGTTACACTATCCAAGAGACCCAGTACTTC,CASSYTIQETQYF
-,TRBV24-1,TRBJ2-7,-,TGTGCCACCAGTGATTTAAGCCAGGGGAAGGTTAATGAGCAGTACTTC,CATSDLSQGKVNEQYF
-,TRBV10-3,TRBJ1-3,-,TGTGCCCGGATAGAGGCCATATATTTT,CARIEAIYF
TRBD2,TRBV20-1,TRBJ2-2,-,TGCAGTGCTAGAGGGACTAGCGGAGGCGCGAACACCGGGGAGCTGTTTTTT,CSARGTSGGANTGELFF
TRBD1,TRBV10-3,TRBJ1-6,once,TGTGCCATCAGTGTCGCGGAGGACAGGGGTACACCCCTCCACTTT,CAISVAEDRGTPLHF
-,TRBV5-1,TRBJ1-2,few,TGCGCCAGCAGCGTATCATCTAACTATGGCTACACCTTC,CASSVSSNYGYTF
-,TRBV15,TRBJ2-2,many,TGTGCCACCAGCAGACCTGAAGTAGGCACCGGGGAGCTGTTTTTT,CATSRPEVGTGELFF
-,TRBV7-8,TRBJ2-7,-,TGTGCCAGCAGCTTGTGGAGGACTGGCTCCTACGAGCAGTACTTC,CASSLWRTGSYEQYF
TRBD1,TRBV29-1,TRBJ1-2,-,TGCAGCGTTGAGTGGACAGGGGGGTATGGCTACACCTTC,CSVEWTGGYGYTF
TRBD1,TRBV9,TRBJ2-1,-,TGTGCCAGCAGCGTAGGAGGGGGCTACGAGCAGTTCTTC,CASSVGGGYEQFF
-,TRBV7-8,TRBJ2-7,-,TGTGCCAGCAGCTTGCAGAGGGCCTACGAGCAGTACTTC,CASSLQRAYEQYF
-,TRBV7-9,TRBJ1-4,few,TGTGCCAGCAGCCCGGGATGGGCTAATGAAAAACTGTTTTTT,CASSPGWANEKLFF
TRBD1,TRBV2,TRBJ1-4,many,TGTGCCAGCAGTCGGGACAGACGGGAAAAACTGTTTTTT,CASSRDRREKLFF
TRBD2,TRBV11-1,TRBJ2-5,-,TGTGCCAGCAGCTCACTAGCGGGGAATATCCAAGAGACCCAGTACTTC,CASSSLAGNIQETQYF
TRBD1,TRBV11-2,TRBJ1-2,-,TGTGCCAGCAGCTTAGAAGGGACAGGGGATGCCTATGGCTACACCTTC,CASSLEGTGDAYGYTF
TRBD1,TRBV9,TRBJ1-6,few,TGTGCCAGCAGGCCCGGGACAGCAAATTCACCCCTCCACTTT,CASRPGTANSPLHF
-,TRBV29-1,TRBJ2-5,many,TGCAGCGTTGGAGGACAGCAAGAGACCCAGTACTTC,CSVGGQQETQYF
-,TRBV10-3,TRBJ1-1,many,TGTGCCATCAGTGTGGCCGAAAGGACTGAAGCTTTCTTT,CAISVAERTEAFF
TRBD1,TRBV7-3,TRBJ1-1,many,TGTGCCAGCAGCCCGGACAGGTTCGCTGAAGCTTTCTTT,CASSPDRFAEAFF
-,TRBV10-3,TRBJ1-2,many,TGTGCCATCAGGGAAGATGACGGGCCTAACTATGGCTACACCTTC,CAIREDDGPNYGYTF
-,TRBV7-8,TRBJ2-7,many,TGTGCCAGCAGCTTAAGGCGTTCGGGACCAATGGGCTCCTACGAGCAGTACTTC,CASSLRRSGPMGSYEQYF
-,TRBV7-8,TRBJ1-4,many,TGTGCCAGCAGCTCGCACGACGCAACTAATGAAAAACTGTTTTTT,CASSSHDATNEKLFF
-,TRBV7-8,TRBJ2-2,-,TGTGCCAGCAGCTTAGTGGGGAACTTCGCGAACACCGGGGAGCTGTTTTTT,CASSLVGNFANTGELFF